This T cell receptor beta chain was documented in a study of blood T cell repertoires in COVID-19. The protocol was immunoSEQ multiplex PCR, while the TCRdb copy is restricted to in-frame clones and leaves out a portion. The sample lists roughly 250,000 clones, over 70% seen once, with around 3% in the top ten. The receptor was isolated from a woman in her 40s who had been exposed to COVID-19. Source material: PBMCs or T cells enriched from blood (not recorded which).

CDR3 sequence: CATSDWGRGTDTQYF. The CDR3 DNA follows: TGTGCCACCAGTGATTGGGGGCGGGGCACAGATACGCAGTATTTT. This chain links TRBV24-1 with TRBJ2-3; perhaps TRBD1 as D (6 bases). CDR1 is KGHDR, CDR2 SFDVKD, per germline. With 2 bases removed from V and 1 base from J, the gap between germline ends came to 9 bases. There are 15 residues in the CDR3.